This T cell receptor beta chain appears in the sequencing data of a study of a mutant IDH1 vaccine in newly diagnosed glioma. The overall study: Radiotherapy alone preceded vaccination by 4-6 weeks; alternatively, vaccination started with temozolomide cycles. Most patients had radiochemotherapy with temozolomide before enrollment; others had one alone. The study's findings and limits: Detectable vaccine-induced immune responses arose in about 92% of patients.

V lost 2 bases and J lost 4; bases outside the gene matches: 5. This CDR3 contains 15 residues. CDR1 is MNHNS, CDR2 SASEGT, per germline. Described time point: week 47, end of study. A single vaccine dose contained 300 ug of mutant IDH1 20-mer peptide, and topical imiquimod was used with it. Diagnosis in the donors showed new WHO grade 3 or 4 astrocytomas that were IDH1-mutant and ATRX-lost. This table comes from immunoSEQ multiplex PCR, and its TCRdb copy is limited to in-frame clones, with some not included. The table includes around 50,000 clones, 65% to 85% detected once. This clone was picked up a small number of times. The target antigen is unknown.

The chain joins TRBV6-1 to TRBJ2-5, with TRBD2 matching 9 bases. The sample in question was PBMCs, obtained from a glioma patient whose treatment included an IDH1 peptide vaccine. This TCR was recovered from a woman aged 25 to 39 with glioma. Some clones in this sample may be carry-over from other donors' samples. This CDR3 reads CASSETAGGIETQYF. The CDR3 DNA reads TGTGCCAGCAGTGAAACGGCGGGAGGGATAGAGACCCAGTACTTC.